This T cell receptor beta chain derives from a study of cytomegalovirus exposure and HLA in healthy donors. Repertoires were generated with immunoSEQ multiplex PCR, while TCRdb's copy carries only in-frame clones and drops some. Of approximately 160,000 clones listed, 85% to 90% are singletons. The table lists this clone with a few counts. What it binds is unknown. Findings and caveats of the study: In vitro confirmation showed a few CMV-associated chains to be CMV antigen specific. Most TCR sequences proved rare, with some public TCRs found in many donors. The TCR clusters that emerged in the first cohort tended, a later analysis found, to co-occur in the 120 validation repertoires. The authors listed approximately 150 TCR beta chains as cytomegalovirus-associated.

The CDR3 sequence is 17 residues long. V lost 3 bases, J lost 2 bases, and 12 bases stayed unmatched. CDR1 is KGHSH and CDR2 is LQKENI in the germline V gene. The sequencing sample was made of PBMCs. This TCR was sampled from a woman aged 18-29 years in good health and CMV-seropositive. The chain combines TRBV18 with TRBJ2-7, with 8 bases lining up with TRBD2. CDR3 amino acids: CASSPPGGAGAPYEQYF. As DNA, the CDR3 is TGTGCCAGCTCACCCCCCGGAGGAGCGGGAGCCCCCTACGAGCAGTACTTC. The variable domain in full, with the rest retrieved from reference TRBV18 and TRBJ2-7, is NAGVMQNPRHLVRRRGQEARLRCSPMKGHSHVYWYRQLPEEGLKFMVYLQKENIIDESGMPKERFSAEFPKEGPSILRIQQVVRGDSAAYFCASSPPGGAGAPYEQYFGPGTRLTVT.